Presented here are 28 T cell receptor beta chains from one specimen sequenced in a study of T cells after yellow fever vaccination. TCRdb re-derived calls from the 5' RACE reads in MiXCR, one entry per CDR3 protein. The sample carries some 300,000 distinct CDR3 sequences, around 4% recorded once. The sample consisted of PBMCs, taken on the day of the yellow fever booster vaccination. Source of these receptors: a young man who received the YFV17D yellow fever vaccine.

The V and J genes are TRBV4-2 and TRBJ2-5, with D perhaps matching TRBD1 or TRBD2 (5 bases each). The CDR3 has 17 amino acids. V was shortened by 4 bases and J by 13 bases, with 31 bases between the two germline ends. Germline V gene sequence: CDR1 LGHNA, CDR2 YNFKEQ. CDR3 DNA sequence: TGTGCCAGCAGCCTATTAGAGGGTACGGAGACCCAGGGAACCTTGTACTTC. Its translation is CASSLLEGTETQGTLYF.

This clonotype was counted only a few times. This rearrangement joins TRBV5-4 to TRBJ1-2; D is undetermined. V dropped 4 bases and J dropped 1 base, with 8 bases sitting between them. CDR1 and CDR2 (germline): SGHNT, YYREEE (reference sequence). The CDR3 is 13 amino acids. This CDR3 reads CASSRLDNYGYTF. The CDR3 nucleotides are TGTGCCAGCAGCCGGCTGGATAACTATGGCTACACCTTC.

This clonotype occurred a few times. The V gene is TRBV7-8, the J gene TRBJ1-5; D is unresolved. Trimming stripped 5 bases from V and 9 bases from J, with 14 bases between. The CDR3 has 13 amino acids. Germline V gives CDR1 SGHVS, CDR2 FQNEAQ. The CDR3 bases are TGTGCCAGCAGCCAAAGCCGAGATCCGCCCCAGCATTTT. Translation: CASSQSRDPPQHF.

This rearrangement joins TRBV20-1 to TRBJ2-5, with 10 bases identical to TRBD1. CDR1 and CDR2 from the germline V gene are DFQATT and SNEGSKA (reference sequence). V shed 1 base, J shed 5 bases, and the junction held 1 base outside the gene matches. CDR3 length: 13 residues. CDR3 in DNA: TGCAGTGCTAGAGGACAGGGGGCTGAGACCCAGTACTTC. Its translation: CSARGQGAETQYF.

The chain uses TRBV4-3 and TRBJ2-1; the D gene is possibly TRBD1 (5 bases). This CDR3 has 15 residues. V lost 1 base, J lost 7 bases, and 14 bases lay in between. In germline, CDR1 is LGHNA, CDR2 YSLEER. CDR3 residues: CASSQVGGRANEQFF. The CDR3, as DNA: TGCGCCAGCAGCCAAGTGGGTGGCAGGGCGAATGAGCAGTTCTTC.

This clonotype was counted many times. A much larger clone lies one base from this, so it may be a read error. This chain connects TRBV5-1 to TRBJ1-1; the D gene is possibly TRBD1 (5 bases). Germline V gives CDR1 SGHRS, CDR2 YFSETQ. CDR3 length: 14 amino acids. Trimming removed 0 bases from V and 1 base from J, with 7 bases in between. The CDR3 is CASSLGGTNTEAFF. DNA of the CDR3: TGCGCCAGCAGCTTGGGAGGGACGAACACTGAAGCTTTCTTT. The full variable domain, completed using reference TRBV5-1 and TRBJ1-1, is KAGVTQTPRYLIKTRGQQVTLSCSPISGHRSVSWYQQTPGQGLQFLFEYFSETQRNKGNFPGRFSGRQFSNSRSEMNVSTLELGDSALYLCASSLGGTNTEAFFGQGTRLTVV.

This clonotype was seen many times. The gene calls are TRBV7-2 and TRBJ1-1; D gene uncertain. This CDR3 is built from 13 residues. CDR1 and CDR2 (germline): SGHTA, FQGNSA. The V and J ends lost 5 bases and 3 bases respectively, with 10 bases between them. The DNA of the CDR3 is TGTGCCAGCAGCCCAAACCGGTACACTGAAGCTTTCTTT. This sequence encodes CASSPNRYTEAFF.

The chain carries TRBV7-3 and TRBJ2-2; TRBD1 is a possible D gene (6 bases). V shed 4 bases and J shed 1 base, with 13 bases lying between them. This CDR3 spans 16 amino acids. The germline CDR1 and CDR2 sequences are SGHTA and FQGTGA. The CDR3, as DNA: TGTGCCAGCAGCTCACAGCCGACAGGGAACACCGGGGAGCTGTTTTTT. Translation gives CASSSQPTGNTGELFF.

The V call is TRBV24-1, the J call TRBJ2-2; 9 nucleotides match TRBD1. The germline gives CDR1 KGHDR, CDR2 SFDVKD. Unmatched junction bases numbered 4, after V lost 1 base and J lost 5 bases. This CDR3 comprises 16 residues. The CDR3 DNA follows: TGTGCCACCAGTGATTTAGGGGACAGGGCGACCGGGGAGCTGTTTTTT. The encoded protein is CATSDLGDRATGELFF.

This clonotype has just a few counts. The chain combines TRBV6-5 with TRBJ1-5; D is possibly TRBD1 (5 bases). The CDR3 loop spans 13 amino acids. Per germline, CDR1 MNHEY and CDR2 SVGAGI. V lost 6 bases to trimming and J lost 6 bases, with 12 bases between them. The CDR3 DNA reads TGTGCCAGCAGCCCCGGGGGGTCTCAGCCCCAGCATTTT. Protein sequence: CASSPGGSQPQHF.

The CDR3 sequence: CASSQTRASGYTF. CDR3 DNA sequence: TGTGCCAGCAGCCAAACCAGGGCTTCTGGCTACACCTTC. The chain carries TRBV3-1 and TRBJ1-2; D perhaps matches TRBD1 (5 bases). Trimming pared 2 bases from V and 7 bases from J, leaving 11 bases between. The CDR3 extends over 13 amino acids. Germline assignment: CDR1 LGHDT and CDR2 YNNKEL (reference sequence).

This rearrangement joins TRBV6-6 to TRBJ1-1, with 8 bases aligning to TRBD1. Losses at the gene ends were 0 bases for V and 6 bases for J; bases not matched to a gene: 9. The CDR3 contains 16 residues. Germline CDR1 is MNHNY and CDR2 is SVGAGI (reference sequence). CDR3 amino acids: CASSYSMAGGPPEAFF. DNA for the CDR3: TGTGCCAGCAGTTACTCGATGGCAGGGGGCCCTCCTGAAGCTTTCTTT.

This clonotype has ten or more counts. CDR3 in amino acids: CSAMGQGGWNTEAFF. CDR3 nucleotides: TGCAGTGCTATGGGGCAGGGAGGGTGGAACACTGAAGCTTTCTTT. J is TRBJ1-1 and V is TRBV20-1; perhaps TRBD1 as D (5 bases). CDR1 is DFQATT and CDR2 is SNEGSKA in the germline V gene (reference sequence). The V end lost 4 bases, the J end lost 1 base, and 16 bases lay between the germline ends. The CDR3 is 15 amino acids.

This clonotype was counted at least ten times. This chain joins TRBV7-9 and TRBJ1-2; D is possibly TRBD1 (6 bases). Trimming removed 1 base at V and 7 bases at J, with 19 bases between. Germline V lookup: CDR1 SEHNR, CDR2 FQNEAQ (reference sequence). The CDR3 extends over 16 amino acids. The CDR3 loop reads CASSLGRAGATSGYTF. In nucleotides, the CDR3 is TGTGCCAGCAGCTTAGGTCGAGCAGGGGCAACCTCTGGCTACACCTTC.

DNA of the CDR3: TGTGCCAGCAGCGTAGGGTCGGGGGGGTTTGAGTCACCCCTCCACTTT. The encoded protein is CASSVGSGGFESPLHF. This chain joins TRBV9 and TRBJ1-6; D possibly corresponds to TRBD1 (5 bases). Per the germline V gene, CDR1 is SGDLS and CDR2 is YYNGEE. The CDR3 loop spans 16 amino acids. Trimming left V 0 bases short and J 10 bases short, with 17 bases between.

This clonotype has a handful of counts. The chain couples TRBV12-3 or TRBV12-4 to TRBJ1-6; D unresolved. This CDR3 region has 15 residues. The V end was cut by 5 bases, the J end by 3 bases, with 11 bases between. The CDR3 nucleotides are TGTGCCAGCAGTCGAATGACTGGCTATAATTCACCCCTCCACTTT. Its translation: CASSRMTGYNSPLHF.

This chain joins TRBV30 and TRBJ2-3; TRBD2 aligns across 9 bases. Germline loops: CDR1 GTSNPN, CDR2 SVGIG (reference sequence). V gave up 7 bases and J gave up 1 base; unmatched junction bases: 9. The length of the CDR3 is 15 residues. In DNA, the CDR3 is TGTGCCTCCCCCGGGACTAGCCCCCGCACAGATACGCAGTATTTT. Protein product: CASPGTSPRTDTQYF.

In this sample, this clonotype turned up a few times. The CDR3, as DNA: TGCAGCGTGGGACAGGGGCCTTCCTACAATGAGCAGTTCTTC. Protein sequence: CSVGQGPSYNEQFF. J is TRBJ2-1 and V is TRBV29-1; 10 bases match TRBD1. CDR1 and CDR2 (germline): SQVTM, ANQGSEA. CDR3 length: 14 amino acids. With V trimmed by 6 bases and J by 1 base, 3 bases remained unmatched.

This clonotype was detected ten times or more. V and J are TRBV10-3 and TRBJ1-2, with D unresolved. There are 15 residues in the CDR3. V lost 2 bases and J 2 bases, leaving 12 bases between the germline ends. Germline-derived CDR1 and CDR2 are ENHRY and SYGVKD. In DNA form, the CDR3 reads TGTGCCATCAGTGAGCCGCAAGCACAGAACTATGGCTACACCTTC. It encodes CAISEPQAQNYGYTF.

Ten or more counts support this clonotype. The chain employs TRBV6-6 and TRBJ1-3; TRBD1 matches 7 bases. The V segment lost 6 bases and the J segment 4 bases; nucleotides outside the gene matches: 6. Germline CDR1 and CDR2: MNHNY and SVGAGI (reference sequence). The CDR3 sequence is 14 residues long. CDR3 region: CASSQGTAGNTIYF. The CDR3 DNA is TGTGCCAGCAGCCAGGGGACAGCGGGAAACACCATATATTTT.

Only a few counts were recorded for this clonotype. J is TRBJ2-2 and V is TRBV29-1; D may be TRBD1 (5 bases). CDR3 length equals 13 residues. The germline V gene encodes CDR1 SQVTM and CDR2 ANQGSEA. With 3 bases removed from V and 6 bases from J, the gap between germline ends came to 11 bases. The CDR3 reads CSVDRGSAGELFF. CDR3 DNA sequence: TGCAGCGTTGATAGGGGCTCGGCCGGGGAGCTGTTTTTT.

This clonotype was seen many times. The chain couples TRBV20-1 to TRBJ2-3; unclear D gene. CDR1 is DFQATT, CDR2 SNEGSKA, per germline (reference sequence). V shed 5 bases and J shed 4 bases, with 22 bases lying between them. The CDR3 is 16 residues long. CDR3 DNA sequence: TGCAGTGCTTACCCGACCAACCGCGGATTTTCAGATACGCAGTATTTT. It encodes CSAYPTNRGFSDTQYF.

This chain links TRBV12-3 or TRBV12-4 with TRBJ2-2; D is possibly TRBD2 (5 bases). The CDR3 runs to 14 residues. V shed 8 bases and J shed 0 bases, with 10 bases lying between them. The CDR3 nucleotides are TGTGCCAGCCTCCCGGGGACGAACACCGGGGAGCTGTTTTTT. Translating gives CASLPGTNTGELFF.

In this sample, this clonotype turned up a few times. The rearrangement uses TRBV10-3 and TRBJ2-5; no definite D call. V was shortened by 4 bases and J by 2 bases, with 5 bases between the two germline ends. Germline V CDR1 and CDR2: ENHRY, SYGVKD. The length of the CDR3 is 12 residues. The CDR3 bases are TGTGCCATCAGTGGTAGACAAGAGACCCAGTACTTC. Translated, it gives CAISGRQETQYF.

This clonotype has more than one count but fewer than ten. This chain connects TRBV7-8 to TRBJ2-5; TRBD2 agrees at 9 bases. The germline gives CDR1 SGHVS, CDR2 FQNEAQ. CDR3 length equals 15 residues. The V gene end was trimmed by 2 bases and the J gene end by 1 base; junction bases not matched to a gene: 2. The CDR3 is CASSLLAGSQETQYF. In nucleotides, the CDR3 is TGTGCCAGCAGCTTACTAGCGGGGAGCCAAGAGACCCAGTACTTC.

This clonotype has a handful of counts. V usage is TRBV20-1 and J usage is TRBJ2-3; tentative D call: TRBD2 (7 bases). The germline gives CDR1 DFQATT, CDR2 SNEGSKA (reference sequence). This CDR3 region has 12 residues. V gave up 6 bases and J gave up 7 bases, with 14 bases separating them. The CDR3 DNA is TGCAGTGCCGACGGGGGGCGGAATACGCAGTATTTT. This translates into CSADGGRNTQYF.

This clonotype was recorded many times. The chain joins TRBV7-2 to TRBJ2-1; D unclear. Trimming pared 2 bases from V and 3 bases from J, leaving 8 bases between. Per germline, CDR1 SGHTA and CDR2 FQGNSA. There are 14 residues in the CDR3. The CDR3 region has the DNA TGTGCCAGCAGCTTATGGACGGACTACAATGAGCAGTTCTTC. Amino acid sequence: CASSLWTDYNEQFF.

This sequence joins TRBV5-1 and TRBJ2-5; 8 bases align to TRBD2. This CDR3 is built from 15 residues. Germline CDR1 and CDR2: SGHRS and YFSETQ. J gave up 3 bases and V 1 base, and 5 bases lay outside the gene matches. CDR3: CASSLSGTREETQYF. The CDR3 DNA follows: TGCGCCAGCAGCTTGTCCGGGACTAGAGAAGAGACCCAGTACTTC.